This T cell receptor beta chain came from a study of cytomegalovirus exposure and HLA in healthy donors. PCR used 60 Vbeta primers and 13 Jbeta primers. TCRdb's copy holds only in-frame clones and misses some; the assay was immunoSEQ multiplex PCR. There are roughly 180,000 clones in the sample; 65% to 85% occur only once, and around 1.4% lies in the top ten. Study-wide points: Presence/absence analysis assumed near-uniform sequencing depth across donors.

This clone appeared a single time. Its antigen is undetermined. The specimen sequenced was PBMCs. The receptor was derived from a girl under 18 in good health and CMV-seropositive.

The CDR3 DNA reads as TGTGCCAGCAGCTTATCGCGCCCGGCGGCCTACGAGCAGTACTTC. This encodes CASSLSRPAAYEQYF. The chain uses TRBV7-8 and TRBJ2-7; D call uncertain. CDR3 length: 15 amino acids. Germline CDR1 reads SGHVS; CDR2 reads FQNEAQ. Trimming left V 2 bases short and J 2 bases short, with 13 bases between.